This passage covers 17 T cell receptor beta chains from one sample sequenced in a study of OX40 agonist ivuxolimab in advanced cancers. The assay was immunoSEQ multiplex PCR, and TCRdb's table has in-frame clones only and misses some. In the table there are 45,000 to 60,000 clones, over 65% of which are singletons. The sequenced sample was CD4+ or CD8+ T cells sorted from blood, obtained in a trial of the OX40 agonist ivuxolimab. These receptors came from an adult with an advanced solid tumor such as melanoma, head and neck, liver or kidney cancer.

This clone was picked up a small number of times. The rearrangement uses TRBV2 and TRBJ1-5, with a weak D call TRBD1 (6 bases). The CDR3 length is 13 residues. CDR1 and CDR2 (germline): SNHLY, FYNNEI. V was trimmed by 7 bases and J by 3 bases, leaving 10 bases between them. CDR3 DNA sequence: TGTGCCAGCAACAGGGCAGACAATCAGCCCCAGCATTTT. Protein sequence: CASNRADNQPQHF.

CDR3 nucleotide sequence: TGTGCCAGCAGCTTAGAAGGGACAGGGTTCCAGCCCCAGCATTTT. Translated, it gives CASSLEGTGFQPQHF. The chain carries TRBV7-8 and TRBJ1-5, with 9 nucleotides matching TRBD1. The CDR3 consists of 15 residues. From germline, CDR1 is SGHVS and CDR2 FQNEAQ. The V and J ends lost 1 base and 7 bases, in that order; junction bases with no gene match: 5.

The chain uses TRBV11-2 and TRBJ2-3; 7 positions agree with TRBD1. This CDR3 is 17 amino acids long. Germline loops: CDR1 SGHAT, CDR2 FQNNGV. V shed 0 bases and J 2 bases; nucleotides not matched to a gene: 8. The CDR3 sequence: CASSLDRNRGLTDTQYF. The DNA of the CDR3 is TGTGCCAGCAGCTTAGATCGGAACAGGGGTCTCACAGATACGCAGTATTTT.

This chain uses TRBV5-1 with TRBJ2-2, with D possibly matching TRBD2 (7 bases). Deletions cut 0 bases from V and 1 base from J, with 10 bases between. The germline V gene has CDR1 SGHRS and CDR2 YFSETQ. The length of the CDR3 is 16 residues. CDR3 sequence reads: CASSLAGGENTGELFF. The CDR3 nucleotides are TGCGCCAGCAGCTTGGCGGGGGGCGAGAACACCGGGGAGCTGTTTTTT. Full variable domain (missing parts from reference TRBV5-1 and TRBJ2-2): KAGVTQTPRYLIKTRGQQVTLSCSPISGHRSVSWYQQTPGQGLQFLFEYFSETQRNKGNFPGRFSGRQFSNSRSEMNVSTLELGDSALYLCASSLAGGENTGELFFGEGSRLTVL.

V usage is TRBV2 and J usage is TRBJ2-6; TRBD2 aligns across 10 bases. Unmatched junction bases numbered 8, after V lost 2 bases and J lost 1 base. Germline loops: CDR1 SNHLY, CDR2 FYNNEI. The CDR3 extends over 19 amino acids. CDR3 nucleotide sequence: TGTGCCAGCAGTGAAAGGCGGTCTAGCGGGAGATCTGGGGCCAACGTCCTGACTTTC. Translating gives CASSERRSSGRSGANVLTF.

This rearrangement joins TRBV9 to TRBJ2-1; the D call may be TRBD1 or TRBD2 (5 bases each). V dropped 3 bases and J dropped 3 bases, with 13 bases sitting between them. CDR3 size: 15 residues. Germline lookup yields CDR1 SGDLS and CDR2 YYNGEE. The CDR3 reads CASSARDGYYNEQFF. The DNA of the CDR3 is TGTGCCAGCAGCGCTCGGGACGGATACTACAATGAGCAGTTCTTC.

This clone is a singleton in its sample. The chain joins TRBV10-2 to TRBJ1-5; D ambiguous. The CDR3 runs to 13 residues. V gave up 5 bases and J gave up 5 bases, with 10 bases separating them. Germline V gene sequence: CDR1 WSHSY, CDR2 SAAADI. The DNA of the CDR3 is TGCGCCAGCAGTTTCGGAGGGTATCAGCCCCAGCATTTT. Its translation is CASSFGGYQPQHF.

CDR3 sequence reads: CASSIRGGADTDTQYF. DNA for the CDR3: TGCGCCAGCAGCATTCGGGGCGGGGCCGACACAGATACGCAGTATTTT. The rearrangement joins TRBV4-1 to TRBJ2-3; weak D call: TRBD2 (6 bases). Trimming took 5 bases from V and 2 from J, leaving 17 bases between them. The CDR3 is 16 residues long. Germline CDR1 MGHRA, CDR2 YSYEKL.

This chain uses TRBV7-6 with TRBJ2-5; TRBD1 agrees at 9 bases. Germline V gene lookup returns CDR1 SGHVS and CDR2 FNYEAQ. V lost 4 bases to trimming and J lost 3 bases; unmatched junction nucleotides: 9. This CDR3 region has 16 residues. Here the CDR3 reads CASSWWTGEVEETQYF. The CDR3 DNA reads TGTGCCAGCAGCTGGTGGACAGGGGAGGTGGAAGAGACCCAGTACTTC.

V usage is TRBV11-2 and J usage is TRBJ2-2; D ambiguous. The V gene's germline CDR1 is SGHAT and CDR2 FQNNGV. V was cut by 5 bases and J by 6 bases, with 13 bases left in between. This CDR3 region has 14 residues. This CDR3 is CASSPQYSAGELFF. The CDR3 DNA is TGTGCCAGCAGCCCGCAGTATTCAGCCGGGGAGCTGTTTTTT. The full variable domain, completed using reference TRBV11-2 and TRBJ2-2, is EAGVAQSPRYKIIEKRQSVAFWCNPISGHATLYWYQQILGQGPKLLIQFQNNGVVDDSQLPKDRFSAERLKGVDSTLKIQPAKLEDSAVYLCASSPQYSAGELFFGEGSRLTVL.

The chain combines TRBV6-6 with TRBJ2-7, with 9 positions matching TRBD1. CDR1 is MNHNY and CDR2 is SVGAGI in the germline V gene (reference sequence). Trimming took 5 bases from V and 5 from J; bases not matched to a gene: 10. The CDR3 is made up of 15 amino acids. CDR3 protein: CASSDGQGRGDEQYF. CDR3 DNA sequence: TGTGCCAGCAGTGATGGACAGGGGCGAGGCGACGAGCAGTACTTC.

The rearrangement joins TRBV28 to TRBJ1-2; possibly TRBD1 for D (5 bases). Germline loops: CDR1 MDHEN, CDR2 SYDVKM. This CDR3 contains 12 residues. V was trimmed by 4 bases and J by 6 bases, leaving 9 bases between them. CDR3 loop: CASSWGSDGYTF. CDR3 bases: TGTGCCAGCAGTTGGGGGAGCGATGGCTACACCTTC.

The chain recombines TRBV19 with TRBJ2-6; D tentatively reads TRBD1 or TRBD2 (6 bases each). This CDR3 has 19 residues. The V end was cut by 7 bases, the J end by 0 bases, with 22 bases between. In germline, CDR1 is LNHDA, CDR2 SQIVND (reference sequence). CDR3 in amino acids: CASTRGEETGRSGANVLTF. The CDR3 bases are TGTGCCAGTACTAGGGGGGAAGAGACAGGACGCTCTGGGGCCAACGTCCTGACTTTC.

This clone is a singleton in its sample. CDR3 sequence (DNA): TGTGCCAGCAGGGAGCGGAGGGAGAATGAGCAGTTCTTC. Its protein is CASRERRENEQFF. The V gene is TRBV2, the J gene TRBJ2-1, with D possibly TRBD2 on 6 matching bases. The length of the CDR3 is 13 residues. Germline V gene data show CDR1 as SNHLY and CDR2 as FYNNEI. V shed 6 bases and J shed 7 bases, with 13 bases lying between them.

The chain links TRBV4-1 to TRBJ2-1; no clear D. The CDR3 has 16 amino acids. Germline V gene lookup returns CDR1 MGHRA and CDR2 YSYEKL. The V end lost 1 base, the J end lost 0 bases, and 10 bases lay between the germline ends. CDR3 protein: CASSQASTSSYNEQFF. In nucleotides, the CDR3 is TGCGCCAGCAGCCAAGCCTCGACGAGCTCCTACAATGAGCAGTTCTTC.

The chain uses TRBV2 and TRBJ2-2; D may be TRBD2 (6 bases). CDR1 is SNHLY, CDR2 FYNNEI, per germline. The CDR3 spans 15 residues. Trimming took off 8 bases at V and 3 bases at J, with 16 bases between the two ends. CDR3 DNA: TGTGCCAGCGACTGGAGGGCCAAGGACACCGGGGAGCTGTTTTTT. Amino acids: CASDWRAKDTGELFF.

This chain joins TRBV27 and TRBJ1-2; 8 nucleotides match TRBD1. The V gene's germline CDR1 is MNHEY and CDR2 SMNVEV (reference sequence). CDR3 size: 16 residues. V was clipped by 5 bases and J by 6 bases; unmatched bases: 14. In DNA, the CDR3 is TGTGCCAGCAGTCCGGGACAGGCAAAGTGGGGGAATGGCTACACCTTC. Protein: CASSPGQAKWGNGYTF.